This TCR beta chain was captured in a study of blood T cells in healthy people across ages. Broader study findings: In long-lived donors, naive CD4+ cell counts and diversity exceeded those of aged donors.

Germline values: CDR1 MNHEY, CDR2 SVGAGI. Trimming removed 5 bases from V and 6 bases from J; junction bases left unmatched: 5. The CDR3 extends over 13 amino acids. Details on this clonotype: Its cognate antigen is unknown.

Each donor's blood draw was around 9.2 milliliters of peripheral blood. The use of a sample-barcoded 5' primer and a J-beta primer mix characterized a second PCR of about 6 to 12 cycles. MiXCR, run by TCRdb on the 5' RACE reads, gives a single entry per CDR3 protein. The sample lists roughly 570,000 distinct CDR3 sequences; 27% were seen once. Sequencing used blood. This rearrangement joins TRBV6-5 to TRBJ2-5, with 8 nucleotides matching TRBD2. The sequence was obtained from a woman aged 70-85 years in good health. CDR3 residues: CASSLAGMKTQYF. The CDR3 DNA follows: TGTGCCAGCAGTCTAGCGGGCATGAAGACCCAGTACTTC.